These 28 T cell receptor beta chains were all obtained from the same sample, sequenced in a study of cytomegalovirus exposure and HLA in healthy donors. Amplification used 60 Vbeta primers and 13 Jbeta primers. Clones were read by immunoSEQ multiplex PCR, and TCRdb kept only the in-frame ones, dropping some. The top ten hold under 2.5% of the sample, which has 160,000 or so clones, roughly 85% seen once. Sequenced input: PBMCs. Source of these receptors: a man aged 40-49 years in good health and CMV-seronegative.

This chain uses TRBV28 with TRBJ1-2; D is perhaps TRBD1 (6 bases). V dropped 8 bases and J dropped 6 bases, with 19 bases sitting between them. This CDR3 is built from 14 residues. From germline, CDR1 is MDHEN and CDR2 SYDVKM. CDR3 DNA sequence: TGTGCCAGCGTCCCCCCACAGACAGGCGATGGCTACACCTTC. It is translated as CASVPPQTGDGYTF.

The J gene is TRBJ1-5, the V gene TRBV28, with 11 bases aligning to TRBD1. The CDR3 is made up of 14 amino acids. CDR1 MDHEN and CDR2 SYDVKM come from the germline V gene. The junction had 3 bases not matched to a gene; V was cut back by 7 bases and J by 4 bases. The CDR3: CASTRDRGNQPQHF. The CDR3 coding sequence is TGTGCCAGCACCCGGGACAGGGGGAATCAGCCCCAGCATTTT.

The chain has TRBV5-1 and TRBJ1-1; weak D call: TRBD1 (6 bases). V shed 1 base and J shed 5 bases, with 12 bases lying between them. This CDR3 comprises 14 residues. Germline V gene sequence: CDR1 SGHRS, CDR2 YFSETQ. As DNA, the CDR3 is TGCGCCAGCAGCTTGTCATCAGGGGATACTGAAGCTTTCTTT. This gives the protein CASSLSSGDTEAFF.

This chain links TRBV28 with TRBJ1-1; D perhaps matches TRBD1 (6 bases). Germline CDR1 MDHEN, CDR2 SYDVKM. V was clipped by 4 bases and J by 5 bases, with 17 bases between them. CDR3 length: 15 residues. CDR3 loop: CASSSPTTGKTEAFF. The CDR3 nucleotides read TGTGCCAGCAGTTCCCCGACTACAGGGAAGACTGAAGCTTTCTTT. The entire variable domain, with the rest obtained from reference TRBV28 and TRBJ1-1, is as follows: DVKVTQSSRYLVKRTGEKVFLECVQDMDHENMFWYRQDPGLGLRLIYFSYDVKMKEKGDIPEGYSVSREKKERFSLILESASTNQTSMYLCASSSPTTGKTEAFFGQGTRLTVV.

This chain links TRBV7-9 with TRBJ2-3; D not certain. CDR1 SEHNR and CDR2 FQNEAQ come from the germline V gene (reference sequence). V gave up 3 bases and J gave up 2 bases, with 9 bases separating them. The CDR3 is 14 residues long. The CDR3 protein is CASSFGSNTDTQYF. The CDR3, as DNA: TGTGCCAGCAGCTTCGGGTCGAACACAGATACGCAGTATTTT.

The J gene is TRBJ2-2, the V gene TRBV6-5; tentative D call: TRBD1 (6 bases). Deletions cut 9 bases from V and 4 bases from J, with 12 bases between. CDR1 is MNHEY and CDR2 is SVGAGI in the germline V gene. This CDR3 comprises 13 residues. For the CDR3, the DNA is TGTGCCAGTACAGGGAGAGGCACCGGGGAGCTGTTTTTT. Protein sequence: CASTGRGTGELFF.

V gene TRBV19 combines with J gene TRBJ2-1, with 7 positions matching TRBD2. Germline lookup yields CDR1 LNHDA and CDR2 SQIVND (reference sequence). J gave up 12 bases and V 5 bases, and 19 bases lay outside the gene matches. The CDR3 loop spans 16 amino acids. This chain's CDR3 is CASSGRSGKAGERQFF. CDR3 DNA sequence: TGTGCCAGTAGTGGAAGGAGCGGGAAGGCCGGGGAACGGCAGTTCTTC.

The CDR3 sequence: CASSKGGSGYTF. DNA of the CDR3: TGTGCCAGCAGCAAAGGAGGGAGTGGCTACACCTTC. The rearrangement joins TRBV21-1 to TRBJ1-2. TRBV21-1 is termed a pseudogene. The CDR3 has 12 residues.

This clone appeared a few times. The junction shows a germline mismatch at one end, possibly a read error. The J gene is TRBJ2-7, the V gene TRBV7-9; D may be TRBD2 (7 bases). CDR3 size: 16 residues. Germline V gives CDR1 SEHNR, CDR2 FQNEAQ (reference sequence). DNA of the CDR3: TGTTCCAGCACCTCAAAGGGGGAGGGCGTGTTGGGGGAGCAGTACTTC. Translation: CSSTSKGEGVLGEQYF.

V gene TRBV14 combines with J gene TRBJ2-5; TRBD1 might be the D (5 bases). Germline loops: CDR1 SGHDN, CDR2 FVKESK. CDR3 length equals 13 residues. V was shortened by 4 bases and J by 5 bases, with 11 bases between the two germline ends. The CDR3 bases are TGTGCCAGCAGCCCAAGGGGTCCGGAGACCCAGTACTTC. The encoded protein is CASSPRGPETQYF. Full variable domain (missing parts from reference TRBV14 and TRBJ2-5): EAGVTQFPSHSVIEKGQTVTLRCDPISGHDNLYWYRRVMGKEIKFLLHFVKESKQDESGMPNNRFLAERTGGTYSTLKVQPAELEDSGVYFCASSPRGPETQYFGPGTRLLVL.

The chain joins TRBV28 to TRBJ2-5, with D perhaps matching TRBD1 (5 bases). Trimming took off 6 bases at V and 0 bases at J, with 14 bases between the two ends. In germline, CDR1 is MDHEN, CDR2 SYDVKM. There are 15 residues in the CDR3. The CDR3 is CASSTPTGDQETQYF. The CDR3 coding sequence is TGTGCCAGCAGCACCCCCACAGGAGACCAAGAGACCCAGTACTTC.

This chain links TRBV5-1 with TRBJ2-7, with 10 positions matching TRBD1. Unmatched junction bases numbered 9, after V lost 7 bases and J lost 5 bases. This CDR3 contains 14 residues. The germline CDR1 and CDR2 sequences are SGHRS and YFSETQ. This CDR3 reads CASGTGTGVDEQYF. The CDR3 nucleotides are TGCGCCAGCGGAACCGGGACAGGGGTCGACGAGCAGTACTTC.

The rearrangement uses TRBV27 and TRBJ2-3; no reliable D call. V was cut by 4 bases and J by 7 bases, with 9 bases left in between. CDR1 MNHEY and CDR2 SMNVEV come from the germline V gene (reference sequence). This CDR3 has 12 residues. As DNA, the CDR3 is TGTGCCAGCAGTTCGGGTGAGAATACGCAGTATTTT. Its protein product is CASSSGENTQYF.

V usage is TRBV28 and J usage is TRBJ1-2; D remains unclear. V was trimmed by 7 bases and J by 4 bases, leaving 16 bases between them. CDR3 length: 14 residues. In germline, CDR1 is MDHEN, CDR2 SYDVKM. The CDR3 nucleotides read TGTGCCAGCACCTTGGGTGGTGGGCCCTATGGCTACACCTTC. It is translated as CASTLGGGPYGYTF.

The chain joins TRBV7-2 to TRBJ2-2; 13 bases match TRBD2. Germline V gives CDR1 SGHTA, CDR2 FQGNSA. After removal of 5 bases from V and 4 bases from J, the junction contained 7 bases not matched to a gene. The CDR3 sequence is 17 residues long. The CDR3 sequence: CASSPGLAGSTTGELFF. The CDR3 nucleotides are TGTGCCAGCAGCCCGGGACTAGCGGGATCAACCACCGGGGAGCTGTTTTTT. Variable domain in full (rest from reference TRBV7-2 and TRBJ2-2): GAGVSQSPSNKVTEKGKDVELRCDPISGHTALYWYRQSLGQGLEFLIYFQGNSAPDKSGLPSDRFSAERTGGSVSTLTIQRTQQEDSAVYLCASSPGLAGSTTGELFFGEGSRLTVL.

This clone was detected only once. The J gene is TRBJ1-5, the V gene TRBV2, with D possibly being TRBD1 (6 bases). Germline V gives CDR1 SNHLY, CDR2 FYNNEI. The CDR3 has 14 residues. V dropped 6 bases and J dropped 0 bases, with 9 bases sitting between them. The CDR3 spells CASRGQNSNQPQHF. CDR3 sequence (DNA): TGTGCCAGCAGAGGACAGAATAGCAATCAGCCCCAGCATTTT.

This chain connects TRBV2 to TRBJ2-6, with D maybe TRBD1 (5 bases). CDR3 size: 15 residues. Looked up from germline, CDR1 is SNHLY and CDR2 is FYNNEI. Trimming removed 5 bases from V and 4 bases from J, with 12 bases in between. CDR3 DNA: TGTGCCAGCAGTATCCAGGGATCAGGGGCCAACGTCCTGACTTTC. Its translation: CASSIQGSGANVLTF.

V and J are TRBV19 and TRBJ2-4; TRBD2 might be the D (5 bases). Germline CDR1 is LNHDA and CDR2 is SQIVND (reference sequence). The length of the CDR3 is 13 residues. V lost 10 bases and J lost 0, with 10 bases in between. CDR3 region: CATSRGAKNIQYF. In DNA form, the CDR3 reads TGTGCCACCTCCCGGGGAGCCAAAAACATTCAGTACTTC. Full variable domain (missing parts from reference TRBV19 and TRBJ2-4): DGGITQSPKYLFRKEGQNVTLSCEQNLNHDAMYWYRQDPGQGLRLIYYSQIVNDFQKGDIAEGYSVSREKKESFPLTVTSAQKNPTAFYLCATSRGAKNIQYFGAGTRLSVL.

The V gene is TRBV10-1, the J gene TRBJ2-4; TRBD2 agrees at 11 bases. The ends lost 2 bases at V and 12 bases at J; junction bases unmatched: 9. Germline-derived CDR1 and CDR2 are WNHNN and SYGVQD (reference sequence). The CDR3 has 15 amino acids. The CDR3: CASSETSGRRDSQYF. DNA of the CDR3: TGCGCCAGCAGTGAGACTAGCGGGAGAAGGGACAGTCAGTACTTC.

This chain links TRBV7-2 with TRBJ2-1; unclear D gene. This CDR3 contains 15 residues. The germline V gene encodes CDR1 SGHTA and CDR2 FQGNSA. Trimming removed 5 bases from V and 1 base from J, with 12 bases in between. The CDR3 reads CASSPTYSSYNEQFF. For the CDR3, the DNA is TGTGCCAGCAGCCCAACATATTCGTCCTACAATGAGCAGTTCTTC.

The chain uses TRBV6-1 and TRBJ1-2, with TRBD1 as a possible D gene (6 bases). The CDR3 consists of 12 residues. Germline loops: CDR1 MNHNS, CDR2 SASEGT. Deletions cut 6 bases from V and 6 bases from J, with 11 bases between. CDR3 in amino acids: CASRQGKDGYTF. In DNA, the CDR3 is TGTGCCAGCAGACAGGGAAAAGATGGCTACACCTTC.

The rearrangement uses TRBV19 and TRBJ2-5; a possible D gene is TRBD1 (6 bases). The CDR3 sequence is 15 residues long. Germline CDR1 is LNHDA and CDR2 is SQIVND (reference sequence). Trimming stripped 0 bases from V and 5 bases from J, with 13 bases between. CDR3 protein: CASSIEPGVIETQYF. The CDR3 nucleotides are TGTGCCAGTAGTATAGAACCAGGGGTGATCGAGACCCAGTACTTC.

This clone came up once. The chain combines TRBV25-1 with TRBJ2-1; maybe TRBD1 (5 bases). V lost 1 base to trimming and J lost 0 bases, with 10 bases between them. The CDR3 runs to 16 residues. Germline loops: CDR1 MGHDK, CDR2 SYGVNS. The CDR3 loop reads CASSEWGGDSYNEQFF. The CDR3 coding sequence is TGTGCCAGCAGTGAATGGGGCGGTGACTCCTACAATGAGCAGTTCTTC.

The chain employs TRBV7-9 and TRBJ2-5; TRBD1 is a possible D gene (5 bases). The germline V gene encodes CDR1 SEHNR and CDR2 FQNEAQ (reference sequence). CDR3 length: 13 residues. V lost 5 bases, J lost 5 bases, and 12 bases lay in between. In DNA, the CDR3 is TGTGCCAGCAGCCTCCAGGGTTGGGAGACCCAGTACTTC. Amino acids: CASSLQGWETQYF.

The genes are TRBV10-2 and TRBJ1-3, with TRBD1 as a possible D gene (6 bases). The germline V gene has CDR1 WSHSY and CDR2 SAAADI. This CDR3 region has 14 residues. V gave up 8 bases and J gave up 3 bases, with 14 bases separating them. The CDR3 DNA is TGCGCCAGCCGACCACGCAGGGGTGGAAACACCATATATTTT. This translates into CASRPRRGGNTIYF.

This clone was observed a single time. The chain has TRBV11-2 and TRBJ2-3; 7 positions agree with TRBD1. The CDR3 runs to 16 residues. Germline V gives CDR1 SGHAT, CDR2 FQNNGV. J lost 2 bases, V lost 6 bases, and 11 bases had no gene match. In DNA form, the CDR3 reads TGTGCCAGCAGTTTCGAAGGGGGCCCTTACACAGATACGCAGTATTTT. Amino acids: CASSFEGGPYTDTQYF.

The chain joins TRBV28 to TRBJ2-7, with D tentatively TRBD2 (6 bases). The CDR3 length is 14 residues. V was clipped by 6 bases and J by 5 bases, with 17 bases between them. Germline CDR1 and CDR2: MDHEN and SYDVKM. The CDR3 loop is CASRLGLPVHEQYF. CDR3 in DNA: TGTGCCAGCAGATTGGGACTTCCCGTACACGAGCAGTACTTC.

Notes on this clone: A junction boundary mismatches the germline segment, possibly from a read error. This chain links TRBV7-9 with TRBJ2-7; 14 bases are a match to TRBD2. CDR1 is SEHNR, CDR2 FQNEAQ, per germline (reference sequence). The CDR3 is made up of 16 amino acids. This CDR3 is CSSSKSGLAGVGEQYF. As DNA, the CDR3 is TGTTCCAGCAGCAAATCGGGACTAGCGGGAGTGGGCGAGCAGTACTTC. The full variable domain, with the rest looked up from reference TRBV7-9 and TRBJ2-7, is DTGVSQNPRHKITKRGQNVTFRCDPISEHNRLYWYRQTLGQGPEFLTYFQNEAQLEKSRLLSDRFSAERPKGSFSTLEIQRTEQGDSAMYLCSSSKSGLAGVGEQYFGPGTRLTVT.